The clone carrying this T cell receptor (beta chain) came up a few times. Its antigen is as yet unknown. This record belongs to a study of cytomegalovirus exposure and HLA in healthy donors. Primers: 60 Vbeta forward and 13 Jbeta reverse. Profiled with immunoSEQ multiplex PCR; TCRdb holds only in-frame clones, not every one. The sample has about 180,000 clones, approximately 82% seen once. CDR1 and CDR2 (germline): WNHNN, SYGVQD (reference sequence). The CDR3 sequence is 17 residues long. V was shortened by 4 bases and J by 2 bases, with 15 bases between the two germline ends. Regarding the study as a whole: DRB1 had the most TCR associations and HLA-C the fewest, a later analysis found, with rates varying by HLA locus. In an earlier analysis, productive rearrangement rates for most beta V segments clustered near 87% or 30%. Researchers reported in a later analysis that a missense DCLRE1C variant was tied to TCR beta V- and J-gene trimming. Immune exposure information available was restricted to CMV serostatus.

The chain joins TRBV10-1 to TRBJ2-6; D perhaps matches TRBD2 (6 bases). The receptor comes from a girl aged 2 to 10 in good health and CMV-seropositive. Sequencing input: PBMCs. This CDR3 reads CASSGGDGRTGANVLTF. The CDR3 region has the DNA TGCGCCAGCAGTGGGGGGGACGGACGAACTGGGGCCAACGTCCTGACTTTC.